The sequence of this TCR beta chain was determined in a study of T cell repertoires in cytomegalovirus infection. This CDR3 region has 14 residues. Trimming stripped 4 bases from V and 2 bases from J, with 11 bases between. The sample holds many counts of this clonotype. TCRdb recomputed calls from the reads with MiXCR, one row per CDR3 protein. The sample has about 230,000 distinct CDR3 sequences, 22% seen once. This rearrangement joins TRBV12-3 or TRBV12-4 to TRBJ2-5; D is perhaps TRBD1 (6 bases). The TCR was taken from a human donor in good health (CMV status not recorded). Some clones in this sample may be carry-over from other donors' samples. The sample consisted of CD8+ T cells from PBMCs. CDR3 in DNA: TGTGCCAGCAGTTCGGGACATCTACAAGAGACCCAGTACTTC. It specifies CASSSGHLQETQYF.